The next 30 T cell receptor beta chains were all read from a single sample in a study of cytomegalovirus exposure and HLA in healthy donors. Both 60 Vbeta primers and 13 Jbeta primers went into the PCR. Produced via immunoSEQ multiplex PCR; TCRdb's table is partial and in-frame only. In the table there are 150,000 to 200,000 clones, 70% to 80% of which are singletons. Material for sequencing was PBMCs. The source is a woman aged 25 to 39 in good health and CMV-seropositive.

This clone came up once. V gene TRBV4-3 combines with J gene TRBJ1-2; D remains unclear. There are 14 residues in the CDR3. The germline V gene encodes CDR1 LGHNA and CDR2 YSLEER. V was trimmed by 4 bases and J by 4 bases, leaving 13 bases between them. The DNA of the CDR3 is TGCGCCAGCAGCCGGACCGAGGGCTCCTATGGCTACACCTTC. It yields the protein CASSRTEGSYGYTF.

The V and J genes are TRBV7-2 and TRBJ1-4; 7 nucleotides match TRBD1. CDR3 length: 15 amino acids. The V gene end was trimmed by 4 bases and the J gene end by 5 bases; junction bases not matched to a gene: 7. CDR1 and CDR2 (germline): SGHTA, FQGNSA. This CDR3 reads CASSSSGTVNEKLFF. CDR3 bases: TGTGCCAGCAGCTCCTCCGGGACAGTGAATGAAAAACTGTTTTTT.

Only a few counts were recorded for this clone. The junction differs from germline at one of its ends, possibly a read error. J is TRBJ1-1 and V is TRBV7-9, with D perhaps matching TRBD1 (5 bases). The CDR3 is made up of 14 amino acids. CDR1 is SEHNR and CDR2 is FQNEAQ in the germline V gene (reference sequence). CDR3 DNA: TGTGCCAGCAGCTTAGGGGCAGGGAACCCTGAAGCTTTCTTT. Residues: CASSLGAGNPEAFF.

CDR3 DNA sequence: TGCGCCAGCAGTAAACAGGGAGACACTGAAGCTTTCTTT. Translation: CASSKQGDTEAFF. The gene calls are TRBV10-2 and TRBJ1-1; tentatively, D is TRBD1 (6 bases). Per the germline V gene, CDR1 is WSHSY and CDR2 is SAAADI. V dropped 5 bases and J dropped 3 bases, with 10 bases sitting between them. The CDR3 runs 13 residues.

The gene calls are TRBV6-1 and TRBJ2-7; D not resolved. The CDR3 sequence is 12 residues long. The V end lost 11 bases, the J end lost 5 bases, and 16 bases lay between the germline ends. Germline V gives CDR1 MNHNS, CDR2 SASEGT. Here the CDR3 reads CAPRRYSHEQYF. The CDR3 nucleotides read TGTGCCCCCCGCCGTTATAGCCACGAGCAGTACTTC.

This rearrangement joins TRBV11-3 to TRBJ1-1; D unclear. The CDR3 has 14 residues. CDR1 and CDR2 (germline): SGHNT, YENEEA. The V end was cut by 3 bases, the J end by 4 bases, with 12 bases between. The CDR3 loop is CASSLVSGGTEAFF. The CDR3 region has the DNA TGTGCCAGCAGCTTGGTCTCAGGAGGCACTGAAGCTTTCTTT. The full variable domain, completed using reference TRBV11-3 and TRBJ1-1, is EAGVVQSPRYKIIEKKQPVAFWCNPISGHNTLYWYLQNLGQGPELLIRYENEEAVDDSQLPKDRFSAERLKGVDSTLKIQPAELGDSAVYLCASSLVSGGTEAFFGQGTRLTVV.

This chain joins TRBV9 and TRBJ1-1; TRBD1 matches 8 bases. The J segment lost 1 base and the V segment lost 0 bases, leaving 2 bases of the junction unmatched. The V gene's germline CDR1 is SGDLS and CDR2 YYNGEE. This CDR3 has 15 amino acids. The DNA of the CDR3 is TGTGCCAGCAGCGTAGCGCAGGGGGCGAACACTGAAGCTTTCTTT. Translated, it gives CASSVAQGANTEAFF.

This clone was observed a single time. The chain recombines TRBV5-6 with TRBJ1-2, with D possibly being TRBD1 (5 bases). Germline V lookup: CDR1 SGHDT, CDR2 YYEEEE. This CDR3 comprises 14 residues. Trimming left V 4 bases short and J 4 bases short, with 14 bases between. The CDR3 region is CASSSIREGYGYTF. The CDR3 bases are TGTGCCAGCAGCAGTATCAGGGAGGGCTATGGCTACACCTTC.

The genes are TRBV5-1 and TRBJ2-1; weak D call: TRBD2 (5 bases). V was shortened by 4 bases and J by 0 bases, with 11 bases between the two germline ends. This CDR3 has 15 amino acids. The germline CDR1 and CDR2 sequences are SGHRS and YFSETQ. As DNA, the CDR3 is TGCGCCAGCAGCCCGCCGGGGAACTCCTACAATGAGCAGTTCTTC. It specifies CASSPPGNSYNEQFF.

The rearrangement joins TRBV6-1 to TRBJ2-3; TRBD2 aligns across 9 bases. V dropped 3 bases and J dropped 1; count of bases not matched to a gene: 14. CDR3 length: 19 residues. Germline assignment: CDR1 MNHNS and CDR2 SASEGT. The CDR3 loop is CASSDLAGGVPWGTDTQYF. The DNA for the CDR3 is TGTGCCAGCAGTGATTTGGCGGGAGGGGTCCCCTGGGGCACAGATACGCAGTATTTT.

This rearrangement joins TRBV5-1 to TRBJ2-3, with 11 bases fitting TRBD2. CDR1 and CDR2 from the germline V gene are SGHRS and YFSETQ. The CDR3 runs 16 residues. The V gene end was trimmed by 2 bases and the J gene end by 2 bases; junction bases not matched to a gene: 4. CDR3 sequence reads: CASSFQTSGTTDTQYF. CDR3 coding DNA: TGCGCCAGCAGCTTCCAGACTAGCGGGACCACAGATACGCAGTATTTT.

The chain uses TRBV27 and TRBJ2-5; 9 nucleotides align to TRBD2. CDR3 length: 15 amino acids. Germline CDR1 reads MNHEY; CDR2 reads SMNVEV (reference sequence). The V segment lost 2 bases and the J segment 5 bases; nucleotides outside the gene matches: 6. The CDR3 nucleotides read TGTGCCAGCAGTTTAAGGCTAGCGGGGTGGGAGACCCAGTACTTC. The encoded protein is CASSLRLAGWETQYF.

CDR3 sequence reads: CASLPGGNTEAFF. In nucleotides, the CDR3 is TGCGCCAGCCTCCCGGGAGGGAACACTGAAGCTTTCTTT. The chain carries TRBV10-2 and TRBJ1-1; D is unresolved. Trimming shortened V by 8 bases and J by 1 base, and 11 bases separated the two germline ends. Germline CDR1 reads WSHSY; CDR2 reads SAAADI. CDR3 length: 13 residues.

This chain links TRBV6-5 with TRBJ1-1; 7 positions match TRBD1. CDR1 and CDR2 from the germline V gene are MNHEY and SVGAGI. Trimming at V came to 6 bases and at J to 2 bases, leaving 6 bases not matched to a gene. This CDR3 comprises 14 residues. As DNA, the CDR3 is TGTGCCAGCAGCCGGGACAGAGGAAACACTGAAGCTTTCTTT. It codes for CASSRDRGNTEAFF.

This clone has only a few counts. The chain uses TRBV25-1 and TRBJ2-1, with D maybe TRBD1 (5 bases). The CDR3 covers 12 residues. The ends were cut back, 8 bases at V and 3 bases at J, with 8 bases in the middle. Per the germline V gene, CDR1 is MGHDK and CDR2 is SYGVNS. The CDR3 is CASEGDYNEQFF. The CDR3 coding sequence is TGTGCCAGCGAAGGGGACTACAATGAGCAGTTCTTC. Filled out from reference TRBV25-1 and TRBJ2-1, the complete variable domain reads EADIYQTPRYLVIGTGKKITLECSQTMGHDKMYWYQQDPGMELHLIHYSYGVNSTEKGDLSSESTVSRIRTEHFPLTLESARPSHTSQYLCASEGDYNEQFFGPGTRLTVL.

The chain joins TRBV6-5 to TRBJ1-5; a weak D match, TRBD1 (5 bases). The germline gives CDR1 MNHEY, CDR2 SVGAGI. V gave up 7 bases and J gave up 0 bases, with 10 bases separating them. The CDR3 covers 14 residues. CDR3 bases: TGTGCCAGCAACCCAGGGCCTAGCAATCAGCCCCAGCATTTT. This codes for CASNPGPSNQPQHF.

This chain connects TRBV28 to TRBJ2-5, with TRBD2 matching over 9 bases. V shed 2 bases and J 1 base; nucleotides not matched to a gene: 5. CDR3 length equals 16 residues. The germline V gene has CDR1 MDHEN and CDR2 SYDVKM. CDR3 sequence: CASSLTLTSGQETQYF. In nucleotides, the CDR3 is TGTGCCAGCAGTTTAACCTTGACTAGCGGCCAAGAGACCCAGTACTTC.

The chain has TRBV20-1 and TRBJ2-3; D is undetermined. The ends were cut back, 4 bases at V and 3 bases at J, with 5 bases in the middle. The V gene's germline CDR1 is DFQATT and CDR2 SNEGSKA (reference sequence). This CDR3 is 11 amino acids long. Here the CDR3 reads CSAKHTDTQYF. Here the CDR3 DNA reads TGCAGTGCTAAGCATACAGATACGCAGTATTTT.

This chain uses TRBV5-5 with TRBJ1-6, with TRBD1 matching over 7 bases. V gave up 3 bases and J gave up 6 bases; unmatched junction bases: 3. Germline V gene lookup returns CDR1 SGHKS and CDR2 YYEKEE (reference sequence). This CDR3 spans 14 amino acids. DNA of the CDR3: TGTGCCAGCAGCTCGGGACAGAGTAATTCACCCCTCCACTTT. Its translation: CASSSGQSNSPLHF.

Remarks on this clone: Mismatch with germline at one junction end may stem from a read error. The rearrangement links TRBV5-5 to TRBJ2-1; TRBD1 matches 7 bases. Germline V lookup: CDR1 SGHKS, CDR2 YYEKEE (reference sequence). The CDR3 covers 14 residues. CDR3 bases: TGTGCCAGCAGCTGGGGTGAGATATCCGGGACAGAAGTCTTC. The encoded protein is CASSWGEISGTEVF. Variable domain in full (rest from reference TRBV5-5 and TRBJ2-1): DAGVTQSPTHLIKTRGQQVTLRCSPISGHKSVSWYQQVLGQGPQFIFQYYEKEERGRGNFPDRFSARQFPNYSSELNVNALLLGDSALYLCASSWGEISGTEVFGPGTRLTVL.

The genes are TRBV15 and TRBJ1-5, with 7 nucleotides matching TRBD1. CDR1 and CDR2 from the germline V gene are LNHNV and YYDKDF (reference sequence). The CDR3 covers 15 residues. V shed 1 base, J shed 7 bases, and the junction held 7 bases outside the gene matches. The CDR3 reads CATSRGPGGIQPQHF. CDR3 DNA: TGTGCCACCAGCAGAGGACCAGGGGGTATCCAGCCCCAGCATTTT.

The V call is TRBV6-5, the J call TRBJ1-3; 7 bases map to TRBD1. J gave up 5 bases and V 4 bases, and 5 bases lay outside the gene matches. The CDR3 covers 14 residues. Germline-derived CDR1 and CDR2 are MNHEY and SVGAGI. CDR3 in DNA: TGTGCCAGCAGTTTAAAGGGACAGAGAAACACCATATATTTT. Protein sequence: CASSLKGQRNTIYF.

The gene calls are TRBV5-8 and TRBJ2-7, with TRBD1 identical over 8 bases. The CDR3 is 17 amino acids. The V gene end was trimmed by 3 bases and the J gene end by 6 bases; junction bases not matched to a gene: 17. Germline V lookup: CDR1 SGHTS, CDR2 YDEGEE. The CDR3 here is CASSSSGYRTGIFEQYF. CDR3 coding DNA: TGTGCCAGCAGCTCCTCCGGATATAGGACAGGGATTTTCGAGCAGTACTTC.

The chain combines TRBV7-9 with TRBJ2-2, with TRBD2 as a possible D gene (6 bases). The CDR3 is 14 residues long. From germline, CDR1 is SEHNR and CDR2 FQNEAQ (reference sequence). Trimming left V 6 bases short and J 14 bases short, with 22 bases between. CDR3 nucleotides: TGTGCCAGCAGTCCAGGAGGGTCGGCAGGAGTCCTGTTTTTT. Protein sequence: CASSPGGSAGVLFF.

The chain employs TRBV4-1 and TRBJ2-7; D call uncertain. Trimming left V 4 bases short and J 4 bases short, with 17 bases between. CDR3 length: 15 residues. Germline V gene data show CDR1 as MGHRA and CDR2 as YSYEKL. The CDR3 DNA reads TGCGCCAGCAGCCCCCAGGCTTCCTTTGGGTACGAGCAGTACTTC. This translates into CASSPQASFGYEQYF.

The chain couples TRBV4-3 to TRBJ2-1; D call uncertain. CDR1 is LGHNA, CDR2 YSLEER, per germline. V dropped 0 bases and J dropped 0 bases, with 9 bases sitting between them. There are 16 residues in the CDR3. CDR3 sequence reads: CASSQDAESSYNEQFF. In nucleotides, the CDR3 is TGCGCCAGCAGCCAAGACGCGGAAAGCTCCTACAATGAGCAGTTCTTC.

The chain is built from TRBV5-6 and TRBJ1-5; D is undetermined. Trimming shortened V by 1 base and J by 11 bases, and 13 bases separated the two germline ends. Looked up from germline, CDR1 is SGHDT and CDR2 is YYEEEE. The CDR3 is made up of 13 amino acids. The chain's CDR3 is CASSLRPAGAQHF. The CDR3 DNA is TGTGCCAGCAGCTTGAGGCCAGCCGGAGCCCAGCATTTT.

J is TRBJ1-5 and V is TRBV2; 8 nucleotides match TRBD1. Germline CDR1 and CDR2: SNHLY and FYNNEI. The CDR3 length is 14 residues. Trimming removed 9 bases from V and 6 bases from J; junction bases left unmatched: 10. The DNA of the CDR3 is TGTGCCAGTAGGGACAGGCTTCCACTTCAGCCCCAGCATTTT. Protein: CASRDRLPLQPQHF.

The rearrangement links TRBV19 to TRBJ2-4; D is perhaps TRBD2 (5 bases). Germline CDR1 is LNHDA and CDR2 is SQIVND (reference sequence). V lost 7 bases to trimming and J lost 6 bases, with 10 bases between them. This CDR3 region has 12 residues. CDR3 DNA sequence: TGTGCCAGTACCGGACTGTCAAACATTCAGTACTTC. This codes for CASTGLSNIQYF.

V gene TRBV6-1 combines with J gene TRBJ1-2; TRBD1 matches at 8 bases. There are 14 residues in the CDR3. Trimming at V came to 6 bases and at J to 8 bases, leaving 11 bases not matched to a gene. Germline loops: CDR1 MNHNS, CDR2 SASEGT. The chain's CDR3 is CASRSRGTGQGYTF. DNA for the CDR3: TGTGCCAGCAGATCAAGGGGGACAGGCCAGGGCTACACCTTC.